The following is a TCR beta chain sequence with its context. Germline V CDR1 and CDR2: MNHEY, SVGEGT. CDR3 length equals 13 residues. Trimming left V 4 bases short and J 4 bases short, with 11 bases between. These data come from a study of blood T cell repertoires in COVID-19. Study at large: T cells, B-cell-depleted T cells, or PBMCs provided the cDNA or gDNA that served as material.

Authors' methods: Amplified reference gene primers provided the basis for estimating nucleated cell counts. Assay used: immunoSEQ multiplex PCR; TCRdb lists only in-frame clones, some missing. V and J calls and clone size come straight from that table; D and trimming were deduced from the DNA. The repertoire holds around 130,000 clones, with just under 90% as singletons. Sequenced input: peripheral blood. The receptor comes from a woman of 80 years or more with acute or convalescent COVID-19. J is TRBJ2-7 and V is TRBV6-2 or TRBV6-3; D ambiguous. CDR3 loop: CASSSGPVYEQYF. CDR3 bases: TGTGCCAGCAGTTCGGGTCCAGTTTACGAGCAGTACTTC.